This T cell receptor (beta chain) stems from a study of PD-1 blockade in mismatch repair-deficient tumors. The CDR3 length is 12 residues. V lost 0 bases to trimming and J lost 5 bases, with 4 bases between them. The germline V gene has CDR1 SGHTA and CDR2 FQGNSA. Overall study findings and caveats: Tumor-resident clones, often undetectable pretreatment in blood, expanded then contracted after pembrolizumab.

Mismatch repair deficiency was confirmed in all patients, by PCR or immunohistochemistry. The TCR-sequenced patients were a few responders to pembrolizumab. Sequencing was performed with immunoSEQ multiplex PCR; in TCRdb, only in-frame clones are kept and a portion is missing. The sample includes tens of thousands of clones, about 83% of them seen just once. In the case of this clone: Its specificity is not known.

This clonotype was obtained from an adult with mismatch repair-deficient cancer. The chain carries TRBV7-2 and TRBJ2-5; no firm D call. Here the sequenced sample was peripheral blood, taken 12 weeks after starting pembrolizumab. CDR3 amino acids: CASSLAVETQYF. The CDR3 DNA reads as TGTGCCAGCAGCTTAGCGGTTGAGACCCAGTACTTC.